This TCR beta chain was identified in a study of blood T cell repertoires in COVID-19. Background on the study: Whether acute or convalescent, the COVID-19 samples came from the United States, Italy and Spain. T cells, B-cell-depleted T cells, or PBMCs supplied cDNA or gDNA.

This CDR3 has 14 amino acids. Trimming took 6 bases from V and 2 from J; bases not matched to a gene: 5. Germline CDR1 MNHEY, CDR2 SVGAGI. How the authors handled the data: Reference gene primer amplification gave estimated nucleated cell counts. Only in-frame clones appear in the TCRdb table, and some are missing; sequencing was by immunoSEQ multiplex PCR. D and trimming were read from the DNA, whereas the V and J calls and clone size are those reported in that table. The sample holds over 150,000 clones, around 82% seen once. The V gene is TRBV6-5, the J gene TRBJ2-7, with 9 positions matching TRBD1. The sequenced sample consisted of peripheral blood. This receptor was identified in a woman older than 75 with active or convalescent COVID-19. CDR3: CASSSGQGAYEQYF. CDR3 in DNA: TGTGCCAGCAGCTCGGGACAGGGAGCCTACGAGCAGTACTTC.